The 23 T cell receptor beta chains below were found in one sample sequenced in a study of T cells in Graves' hyperthyroidism and ophthalmopathy. Researchers amplified the TCR beta CDR3 regions from RNA transcripts. Researchers ran a first-round RT-PCR on the TCR CDR3 using the HTBI primer set. Each CDR3 protein is one row after TCRdb ran MiXCR on the multiplex PCR reads. Among some 800,000 distinct CDR3 sequences listed, 38% were seen once. Sequencing was done on a sample of blood. The source of these receptors is a man aged 18-30 years with Graves' hyperthyroidism.

As regards this clonotype: One junction end disagrees with the germline gene, perhaps due to a read error. The V gene is TRBV7-8, the J gene TRBJ2-6; the match to TRBD1 covers 9 bases. CDR1 SGHVS and CDR2 FQNEAQ come from the germline V gene. This CDR3 region has 14 residues. CDR3 sequence: CASSPAQGAYVLTF. The CDR3 coding sequence is TGTGCCAGCAGCCCCGCACAGGGGGCCTACGTCCTGACTTTC.

The chain carries TRBV7-2 and TRBJ2-7; a possible D gene is TRBD1 (6 bases). The CDR3 contains 14 residues. V lost 2 bases and J lost 4, with 12 bases in between. CDR1 is SGHTA and CDR2 is FQGNSA in the germline V gene. CDR3 DNA: TGTGCCAGCAGCTTAAGCCCGGGACAATACGAGCAGTACTTC. Residues: CASSLSPGQYEQYF.

The chain links TRBV12-3 or TRBV12-4 to TRBJ2-3; D is uncertain. This CDR3 comprises 15 residues. V lost 5 bases, J lost 2 bases, and 14 bases lay in between. In DNA, the CDR3 is TGTGCCAGCAGTAGCGACCAGCATTTCACAGATACGCAGTATTTT. This sequence encodes CASSSDQHFTDTQYF.

The chain uses TRBV7-9 and TRBJ1-2; D is uncertain. Germline CDR1 SEHNR, CDR2 FQNEAQ (reference sequence). The CDR3 covers 13 residues. V dropped 5 bases and J dropped 8 bases, with 15 bases sitting between them. In DNA, the CDR3 is TGTGCCAGCAGCCTACGACCCACCCAGGGCTACACCTTC. Protein sequence: CASSLRPTQGYTF.

Regarding this clonotype: The junction does not match germline at one end; this may be a read error. The chain couples TRBV7-9 to TRBJ1-2; D is uncertain. The germline CDR1 and CDR2 sequences are SEHNR and FQNEAQ (reference sequence). This CDR3 spans 15 amino acids. The CDR3 is CASSYPNTADYDYTF. The CDR3 DNA is TGTGCCAGCAGCTACCCTAACACTGCGGACTATGACTACACCTTC.

This clonotype was seen more than once but under ten times. This rearrangement joins TRBV7-8 to TRBJ2-7; TRBD2 matches 9 bases. Germline loops: CDR1 SGHVS, CDR2 FQNEAQ. The junction had 13 bases not matched to a gene; V was cut back by 6 bases and J by 7 bases. The CDR3 consists of 15 residues. The CDR3 is CASSTPGLAGSEQYF. The DNA for the CDR3 is TGTGCCAGCAGTACGCCGGGGCTAGCGGGGAGTGAGCAGTACTTC.

The V call is TRBV20-1, the J call TRBJ2-7, with D perhaps matching TRBD1 (6 bases). Germline CDR1 DFQATT, CDR2 SNEGSKA (reference sequence). With 3 bases removed from V and 5 bases from J, the gap between germline ends came to 17 bases. CDR3 length: 14 amino acids. The CDR3 nucleotides read TGCAGTGCTAGCCCCCGACAGGTTCCCGACGAGCAGTACTTC. It translates to CSASPRQVPDEQYF.

This clonotype is a singleton in its sample. This chain links TRBV20-1 with TRBJ1-4; a possible D gene is TRBD1 (5 bases). The V gene's germline CDR1 is DFQATT and CDR2 SNEGSKA (reference sequence). Between the trimmed V and J ends, which lost 2 bases and 8 bases, there was a span of 12 bases. This CDR3 is 13 amino acids long. In nucleotides, the CDR3 is TGCAGTGCTAGACCGCCGCGGGACGAAAAACTGTTTTTT. It codes for CSARPPRDEKLFF.

This clonotype was recorded a few times. The V gene is TRBV7-6, the J gene TRBJ2-5, with TRBD2 as a possible D gene (6 bases). The CDR3 consists of 13 residues. Trimming left V 4 bases short and J 4 bases short, with 10 bases between. The germline V gene has CDR1 SGHVS and CDR2 FNYEAQ. The CDR3, as DNA: TGTGCCAGCAGCTCGAATAGCGGAGAGACCCAGTACTTC. It yields the protein CASSSNSGETQYF.

The CDR3 loop reads CATRYGTGGETQYF. The CDR3, as DNA: TGTGCCACCCGGTACGGGACGGGCGGGGAGACCCAGTACTTC. This rearrangement joins TRBV2 to TRBJ2-5; D possibly matches TRBD1 or TRBD2 (5 bases each). This CDR3 spans 14 amino acids. Trimming took off 10 bases at V and 5 bases at J, with 20 bases between the two ends. Germline V lookup: CDR1 SNHLY, CDR2 FYNNEI.

This clonotype was counted only a few times. The chain combines TRBV10-3 with TRBJ1-5; D perhaps matches TRBD1 (5 bases). V lost 10 bases to trimming and J lost 3 bases, with 13 bases between them. The CDR3 contains 13 residues. The germline V gene encodes CDR1 ENHRY and CDR2 SYGVKD. The CDR3 is CASRWGNNQPQHF. CDR3 bases: TGTGCCAGCAGGTGGGGGAACAATCAGCCCCAGCATTTT.

The rearrangement uses TRBV27 and TRBJ2-5; maybe TRBD1 (6 bases). Germline CDR1 and CDR2: MNHEY and SMNVEV (reference sequence). The CDR3 sequence is 15 residues long. Deletions cut 6 bases from V and 1 base from J, with 15 bases between. The CDR3, as DNA: TGTGCCAGCAGACCCTACAGGGAACTCCAAGAGACCCAGTACTTC. Its translation is CASRPYRELQETQYF.

This clonotype was seen many times. This rearrangement joins TRBV19 to TRBJ2-5; a possible D gene is TRBD1 (5 bases). This CDR3 spans 13 amino acids. V was shortened by 3 bases and J by 3 bases, with 8 bases between the two germline ends. The germline CDR1 and CDR2 sequences are LNHDA and SQIVND (reference sequence). The CDR3 DNA follows: TGTGCCAGTAGTATGGTCAGGGAAGAGACCCAGTACTTC. Its translation: CASSMVREETQYF.

This sequence joins TRBV2 and TRBJ2-6, with D hard to call. Germline V gene data show CDR1 as SNHLY and CDR2 as FYNNEI. The CDR3 runs 15 residues. V dropped 5 bases and J dropped 0 bases, with 8 bases sitting between them. CDR3 sequence reads: CASSPQASGANVLTF. In DNA form, the CDR3 reads TGTGCCAGCAGTCCACAAGCCTCTGGGGCCAACGTCCTGACTTTC.

About this clonotype: This clone may be a read error of a much larger clone one base away. This chain joins TRBV7-9 and TRBJ1-2, with a weak D call TRBD1 (5 bases). Looked up from germline, CDR1 is SEHNR and CDR2 is FQNEAQ (reference sequence). The CDR3 is made up of 15 amino acids. V shed 5 bases and J shed 4 bases, with 17 bases lying between them. CDR3 DNA sequence: TGTGCCAGCAGCCGAGGAGGGGTGGGAAGCTATGGCTACACCTTC. As protein: CASSRGGVGSYGYTF.

This clonotype was seen once. Possible read error: a much larger clone is one base away. V and J are TRBV7-8 and TRBJ1-1; 8 positions match TRBD1. The CDR3 covers 14 residues. The V and J ends lost 1 base and 7 bases, in that order; junction bases with no gene match: 5. Germline assignment: CDR1 SGHVS and CDR2 FQNEAQ. The CDR3 DNA reads as TGTGCCAGCAGCTTAGTGAAAGGACAGGGTGAAGCTTTCTTT. Its translation is CASSLVKGQGEAFF.

About this clonotype itself: A clone one base away is much larger, so this may be a read error. The V gene is TRBV7-9, the J gene TRBJ2-5; TRBD1 agrees at 9 bases. The CDR3 consists of 15 residues. The germline gives CDR1 SEHNR, CDR2 FQNEAQ (reference sequence). Trimming cost V 5 bases and J 7 bases; bases outside gene matches: 11. This CDR3 reads CASSRQGGTKGTQYF. As DNA, the CDR3 is TGTGCCAGCAGCCGACAGGGGGGCACCAAAGGGACCCAGTACTTC.

The chain is built from TRBV3-1 and TRBJ1-5, with D tentatively TRBD2 (6 bases). TRBJ2-3 explains the end of the DNA better; the J call may be wrong. The V gene's germline CDR1 is LGHDT and CDR2 YNNKEL (reference sequence). The CDR3 is 14 amino acids. CDR3 coding DNA: TGTGCCAGCAGCGCGGGACCCTCGTATAAGCCCCAGTATTTT. This gives the protein CASSAGPSYKPQYF.

This chain connects TRBV5-6 to TRBJ1-2; 8 nucleotides agree with TRBD1. The V and J ends lost 4 bases and 4 bases, in that order; junction bases with no gene match: 6. The V gene's germline CDR1 is SGHDT and CDR2 YYEEEE. The length of the CDR3 is 14 residues. The CDR3 is CASSAGQDRYGYTF. The CDR3 DNA follows: TGTGCCAGCAGCGCGGGACAGGATCGCTATGGCTACACCTTC.

The chain couples TRBV11-2 to TRBJ1-2, with D possibly TRBD1 on 5 matching bases. The V end was cut by 2 bases, the J end by 8 bases, with 21 bases between. CDR1 SGHAT and CDR2 FQNNGV come from the germline V gene. There are 16 residues in the CDR3. The CDR3 DNA reads TGTGCCAGCAGCTTACAGGTCTCCGGGGGAGGGTCGGGCTACACCTTC. Its translation is CASSLQVSGGGSGYTF.

CDR3 residues: CASSFPGQGAFGNTIYF. The CDR3 region has the DNA TGTGCCAGCAGCTTCCCCGGACAGGGGGCATTCGGAAACACCATATATTTT. This sequence joins TRBV7-2 and TRBJ1-3; 11 nucleotides line up with TRBD1. Germline CDR1 is SGHTA and CDR2 is FQGNSA. This CDR3 contains 17 residues. J gave up 4 bases and V 3 bases, and 8 bases lay outside the gene matches.

This clonotype has at least ten counts. DNA of the CDR3: TGCGGGAGTGAGGGGGCACACCCCTCACCCCTCCACTTT. As protein: CGSEGAHPSPLHF. This chain connects TRBV20-1 to TRBJ1-6; 7 bases align to TRBD1. CDR1 DFQATT and CDR2 SNEGSKA come from the germline V gene (reference sequence). The CDR3 covers 13 residues.

The CDR3 spells CASSRGQKYGYTF. For the CDR3, the DNA is TGTGCCAGCAGCCGTGGACAGAAATATGGCTACACCTTC. The V gene is TRBV12-3 or TRBV12-4, the J gene TRBJ1-2, with D possibly TRBD1 on 6 matching bases. V was pared by 6 bases and J by 5 bases, with 13 bases between. This CDR3 has 13 residues.